This TCR beta chain was profiled in a study of T cells after yellow fever vaccination. For the study at large: Preparation used SMART-Seq v4 Ultra Low Input for the low-cell-number fractions. General study points: Researchers report a weaker secondary response that nonetheless peaked faster, day 5 versus 15. Contaminating bulk clonotypes could be abundant in FACS-sorted repertoires.

This clonotype was recorded a few times. Its matching antigen is unknown. TCRdb reanalysed the 5' RACE reads using MiXCR and keeps one entry per CDR3 protein. Altogether over 150,000 distinct CDR3 sequences are present, approximately 6.2% being singletons, with the ten largest covering 2.9%. The junction had 6 bases not matched to a gene; V was cut back by 5 bases and J by 0 bases. The CDR3 extends over 17 amino acids. In germline, CDR1 is SNHLY, CDR2 FYNNEI. Sequencing used CD4+ T cells sorted from PBMCs, obtained on the day of the first yellow fever vaccination. The rearrangement uses TRBV2 and TRBJ2-2, with 10 bases fitting TRBD1. This clonotype was sampled from a man between 18 and 29 years old who received the YFV17D yellow fever vaccine. The CDR3 spells CASSHAGTGANTGELFF. In DNA, the CDR3 is TGTGCCAGCAGTCATGCCGGGACAGGGGCGAACACCGGGGAGCTGTTTTTT.